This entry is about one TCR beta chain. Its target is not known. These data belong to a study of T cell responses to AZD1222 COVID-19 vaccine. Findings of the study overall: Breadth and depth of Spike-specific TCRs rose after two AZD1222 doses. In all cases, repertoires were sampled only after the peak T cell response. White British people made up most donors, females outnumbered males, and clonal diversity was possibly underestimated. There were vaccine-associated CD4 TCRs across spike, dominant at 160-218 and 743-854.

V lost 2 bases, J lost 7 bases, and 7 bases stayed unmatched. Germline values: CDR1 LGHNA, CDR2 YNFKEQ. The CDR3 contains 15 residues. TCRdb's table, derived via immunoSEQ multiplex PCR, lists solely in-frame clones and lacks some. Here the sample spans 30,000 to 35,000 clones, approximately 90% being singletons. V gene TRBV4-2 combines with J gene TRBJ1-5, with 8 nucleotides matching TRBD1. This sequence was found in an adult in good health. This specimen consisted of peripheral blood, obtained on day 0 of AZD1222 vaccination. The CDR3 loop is CASSQLAGGQQPQHF. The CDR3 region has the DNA TGTGCCAGCAGCCAACTGGCAGGGGGCCAACAGCCCCAGCATTTT.